The 20 T cell receptor beta chains given below trace back to one sample, sequenced in a study of cytomegalovirus exposure and HLA in healthy donors. Assay used: immunoSEQ multiplex PCR; TCRdb lists only in-frame clones, some missing. The data contain tens of thousands of clones, roughly 88% of them singletons. The sample comprised PBMCs. These receptors originate from a man aged 30-40 years in good health and CMV-seronegative.

The genes are TRBV5-6 and TRBJ2-3; D gene ambiguous. Trimming removed 4 bases from V and 2 bases from J, with 14 bases in between. The CDR3 spans 15 residues. CDR1 SGHDT and CDR2 YYEEEE come from the germline V gene. DNA of the CDR3: TGTGCCAGCAGCCCCACCCCAGTCTTCACAGATACGCAGTATTTT. This encodes CASSPTPVFTDTQYF.

This clone has just a few counts. The chain is built from TRBV28 and TRBJ2-4, with D unclear. Looked up from germline, CDR1 is MDHEN and CDR2 is SYDVKM. The CDR3 has 17 amino acids. With 4 bases removed from V and 0 bases from J, the gap between germline ends came to 16 bases. The CDR3 protein is CASSSTVLLLAKNIQYF. The CDR3 bases are TGTGCCAGCAGTTCCACCGTACTTTTACTAGCCAAAAACATTCAGTACTTC.

The J gene is TRBJ1-1, the V gene TRBV19; D might be TRBD1 (6 bases). CDR3 length: 15 residues. V lost 3 bases to trimming and J lost 0 bases, with 11 bases between them. Germline assignment: CDR1 LNHDA and CDR2 SQIVND (reference sequence). DNA for the CDR3: TGTGCCAGTAGTATCTCGGACAGCATGAACACTGAAGCTTTCTTT. Amino acids: CASSISDSMNTEAFF.

This chain joins TRBV27 and TRBJ2-5; perhaps TRBD2 as D (6 bases). CDR1 MNHEY and CDR2 SMNVEV come from the germline V gene (reference sequence). This CDR3 has 15 amino acids. V gave up 3 bases and J gave up 4 bases, with 15 bases separating them. Here the CDR3 reads CASSFFSGLGETQYF. The CDR3 bases are TGTGCCAGCAGTTTCTTCTCGGGACTGGGAGAGACCCAGTACTTC.

The chain couples TRBV30 to TRBJ2-7; a possible D gene is TRBD2 (6 bases). CDR1 and CDR2 from the germline V gene are GTSNPN and SVGIG (reference sequence). The CDR3 totals 14 residues. V shed 2 bases and J shed 6 bases, with 17 bases lying between them. CDR3 sequence reads: CAWSRFAGRSEQYF. For the CDR3, the DNA is TGTGCCTGGAGTAGGTTTGCGGGACGCTCCGAGCAGTACTTC.

DNA of the CDR3: TGTGCCAGTAGTATAGATCGCGACCAAGAGACCCAGTACTTC. Protein product: CASSIDRDQETQYF. This chain uses TRBV19 with TRBJ2-5; no firm D call. V was trimmed by 0 bases and J by 0 bases, leaving 5 bases between them. Per the germline V gene, CDR1 is LNHDA and CDR2 is SQIVND (reference sequence). The CDR3 runs 14 residues.

The rearrangement uses TRBV6-5 and TRBJ2-5; D remains unclear. CDR1 is MNHEY and CDR2 is SVGAGI in the germline V gene. Trimming removed 0 bases at V and 5 bases at J, with 13 bases between. The CDR3 loop spans 15 amino acids. This CDR3 reads CASSYSRLVWETQYF. In DNA, the CDR3 is TGTGCCAGCAGTTACTCGAGGCTTGTATGGGAGACCCAGTACTTC.

The chain recombines TRBV28 with TRBJ2-2; a weak D match, TRBD1 (5 bases). Germline CDR1 MDHEN, CDR2 SYDVKM. Trimming pared 7 bases from V and 7 bases from J, leaving 22 bases between. CDR3 length: 16 amino acids. The CDR3: CASIRAARRAIGELFF. The CDR3 nucleotides are TGTGCCAGCATCCGGGCCGCTCGCAGGGCTATCGGGGAGCTGTTTTTT.

This chain links TRBV10-1 with TRBJ2-7, with D possibly matching TRBD2 (5 bases). V shed 0 bases and J shed 0 bases, with 6 bases lying between them. Germline-derived CDR1 and CDR2 are WNHNN and SYGVQD (reference sequence). CDR3 size: 14 residues. CDR3: CASSESGVSYEQYF. In nucleotides, the CDR3 is TGCGCCAGCAGTGAGTCGGGAGTCTCCTACGAGCAGTACTTC.

The rearrangement joins TRBV7-8 to TRBJ2-2, with 11 bases matching TRBD2. CDR3 length: 18 residues. Germline lookup yields CDR1 SGHVS and CDR2 FQNEAQ. Germline trimming cut 1 base from V and 1 base from J; bases unmatched to any gene: 5. The CDR3 coding sequence is TGTGCCAGCAGCTTAGGGGCTAGCGGGAGGCTGAACACCGGGGAGCTGTTTTTT. Its translation is CASSLGASGRLNTGELFF.

This chain links TRBV5-4 with TRBJ2-3; 9 nucleotides align to TRBD2. J was trimmed by 4 bases and V by 4 bases; bases with no gene match: 10. Per germline, CDR1 SGHNT and CDR2 YYREEE (reference sequence). The CDR3 is made up of 16 amino acids. The DNA of the CDR3 is TGTGCCAGCAGCGCGGTGCAGGGACTAGCTGCAGATACGCAGTATTTT. Its protein is CASSAVQGLAADTQYF.

The V and J genes are TRBV6-4 and TRBJ2-1; 8 nucleotides agree with TRBD1. With 5 bases clipped from V and 8 bases from J, the junction kept 8 bases outside the gene matches. Per germline, CDR1 MRHNA and CDR2 SNTAGT. CDR3 length: 14 residues. CDR3 sequence reads: CASSQTGESHEQFF. Written as DNA, the CDR3 is TGTGCCAGCAGTCAGACAGGGGAGAGCCATGAGCAGTTCTTC.

The CDR3 spells CASSLSGVGNIQYF. CDR3 nucleotide sequence: TGTGCCAGCAGCTTAAGCGGAGTAGGGAACATTCAGTACTTC. The chain uses TRBV7-2 and TRBJ2-4; TRBD2 might be the D (5 bases). This CDR3 has 14 residues. CDR1 is SGHTA and CDR2 is FQGNSA in the germline V gene. Trimming removed 2 bases at V and 7 bases at J, with 12 bases between.

The V gene is TRBV7-9, the J gene TRBJ2-7, with D possibly matching TRBD2 (5 bases). Germline CDR1 and CDR2: SEHNR and FQNEAQ (reference sequence). V gave up 2 bases and J gave up 5 bases, with 7 bases separating them. This CDR3 spans 12 amino acids. CDR3 region: CASSLRGNEQYF. CDR3 bases: TGTGCCAGCAGCTTAAGAGGGAACGAGCAGTACTTC.

The chain recombines TRBV5-1 with TRBJ2-3, with 9 bases lining up with TRBD1. In germline, CDR1 is SGHRS, CDR2 YFSETQ. V lost 4 bases and J lost 3; bases outside the gene matches: 21. This CDR3 comprises 20 residues. CDR3 bases: TGCGCCAGCAGCCCCAGGGCCACAGGGGGCACAAGGCCCAATACAGATACGCAGTATTTT. This codes for CASSPRATGGTRPNTDTQYF.

The V call is TRBV14, the J call TRBJ1-2; 8 bases match TRBD1. Germline loops: CDR1 SGHDN, CDR2 FVKESK. CDR3 length equals 18 residues. V lost 1 base to trimming and J lost 0 bases; unmatched junction nucleotides: 10. CDR3 region: CASSQGAGGFEANYGYTF. In nucleotides, the CDR3 is TGTGCCAGCAGCCAAGGGGCAGGGGGCTTTGAAGCTAACTATGGCTACACCTTC.

The rearrangement links TRBV5-1 to TRBJ1-6; D is possibly TRBD1 (5 bases). V was cut by 0 bases and J by 7 bases, with 11 bases left in between. Germline V gene sequence: CDR1 SGHRS, CDR2 YFSETQ. CDR3 size: 15 residues. Written as DNA, the CDR3 is TGCGCCAGCAGCTTGGTTCAGGGCTCAAATTCACCCCTCCACTTT. As protein: CASSLVQGSNSPLHF.

The chain is built from TRBV10-1 and TRBJ2-1, with D hard to call. V shed 3 bases and J shed 7 bases, with 19 bases lying between them. Germline V CDR1 and CDR2: WNHNN, SYGVQD (reference sequence). The CDR3 has 16 amino acids. As DNA, the CDR3 is TGCGCCAGCAGTGAAACACGACTGACCTCGAAGAATGAGCAGTTCTTC. It codes for CASSETRLTSKNEQFF.

The chain employs TRBV9 and TRBJ2-6, with D perhaps TRBD2 (5 bases). With 4 bases removed from V and 0 bases from J, the gap between germline ends came to 17 bases. Germline lookup yields CDR1 SGDLS and CDR2 YYNGEE. CDR3 length: 18 residues. The CDR3 coding sequence is TGTGCCAGCAGCCGCGGGCCATCTGGATACTCTGGGGCCAACGTCCTGACTTTC. This translates into CASSRGPSGYSGANVLTF.

The chain links TRBV6-1 to TRBJ2-5; D is undetermined. Trimming removed 2 bases from V and 4 bases from J, with 11 bases in between. CDR3 length: 14 amino acids. Germline V gives CDR1 MNHNS, CDR2 SASEGT. CDR3: CASSESGLGETQYF. As DNA, the CDR3 is TGTGCCAGCAGTGAATCAGGCCTTGGAGAGACCCAGTACTTC.